This T cell receptor beta chain was identified in a study of blood T cell repertoires in COVID-19. Study in general: Sites in the United States, Italy and Spain provided acute and convalescent COVID-19 samples. Nucleic acid was either cDNA or gDNA, and it came from T cells, B-cell-depleted T cells, or PBMCs.

The CDR3 is 18 residues long. Germline V CDR1 and CDR2: MNHNS, SASEGT. V lost 0 bases, J lost 1 base, and 5 bases stayed unmatched. The data were produced by immunoSEQ multiplex PCR, yet TCRdb's version contains in-frame clones alone and is incomplete. The sample lists 200,000 to 250,000 clones, about four fifths occurring once. Recruitment covered about 25 US areas and drew participants whose ages spanned roughly 18 to 90 years. Grouping used clinical history reported by participants in a survey and questionnaire. The source material was PBMCs or T cells enriched from blood (not recorded which). The chain is built from TRBV6-1 and TRBJ2-4; 11 positions agree with TRBD2. This receptor was obtained from a woman between 55 and 75 years old who had recovered from COVID-19. CDR3 amino acids: CASSEAISGGDAKNIQYF. The CDR3 DNA sequence: TGTGCCAGCAGTGAAGCGATTAGCGGGGGGGACGCCAAAAACATTCAGTACTTC.